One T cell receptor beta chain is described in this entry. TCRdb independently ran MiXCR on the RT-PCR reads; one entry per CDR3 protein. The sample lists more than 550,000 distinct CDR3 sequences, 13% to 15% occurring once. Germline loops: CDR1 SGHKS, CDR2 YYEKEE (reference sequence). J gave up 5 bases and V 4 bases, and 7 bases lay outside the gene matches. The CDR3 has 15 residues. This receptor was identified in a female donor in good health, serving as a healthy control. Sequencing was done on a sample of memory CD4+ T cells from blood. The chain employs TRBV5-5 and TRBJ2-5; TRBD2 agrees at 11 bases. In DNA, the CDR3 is TGTGCCAGCAGCCTCGGACTAGCGGGTACGGAGACCCAGTACTTC. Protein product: CASSLGLAGTETQYF.